The clone carrying this T cell receptor (beta chain) was found many times. TCR beta CDR3 regions were amplified from RNA. HTBI primers were the set used in a first-round RT-PCR of the TCR CDR3. TCRdb re-called the multiplex PCR reads through MiXCR, storing one row per CDR3 protein. This table holds hundreds of thousands of distinct CDR3 sequences, around 40% found once. There are 14 residues in the CDR3. Germline CDR1 reads SGHKS; CDR2 reads YYEKEE (reference sequence). V lost 0 bases and J 3 bases, leaving 6 bases between the germline ends. This sample was taken from a study of T cells in Graves' hyperthyroidism and ophthalmopathy.

The sequence came from a woman aged 40 to 50 with Graves' hyperthyroidism. The rearrangement uses TRBV5-5 and TRBJ2-2, with D hard to call. Input material: blood. The CDR3 loop is CASSLATDTGELFF. CDR3 coding DNA: TGTGCCAGCAGCTTGGCCACGGACACCGGGGAGCTGTTTTTT.